The 4 T cell receptor beta chains below were found in one sample sequenced in a study of blood T cell repertoires in COVID-19. The data were produced by immunoSEQ multiplex PCR, yet TCRdb's version contains in-frame clones alone and is incomplete. The sample lists some 230,000 clones; roughly 85% were seen once. The material sequenced was peripheral blood. These receptors all stem from a man in his forties or fifties with acute or convalescent COVID-19.

The rearrangement joins TRBV4-2 to TRBJ2-7; a possible D gene is TRBD1 (5 bases). Germline-derived CDR1 and CDR2 are LGHNA and YNFKEQ. V was trimmed by 4 bases and J by 2 bases, leaving 12 bases between them. The CDR3 has 14 amino acids. The CDR3 loop is CASSRSQDTYEQYF. As DNA, the CDR3 is TGTGCCAGCAGCCGATCACAGGATACCTACGAGCAGTACTTC.

This clone was recorded a few times. CDR3 nucleotides: TGTGCCAGCAGTGAAACGCTGCAGTACTCCTACGAGCAGTACTTC. This encodes CASSETLQYSYEQYF. V is TRBV6-1 and J is TRBJ2-7, with unresolved D. Trimming took off 2 bases at V and 0 bases at J, with 11 bases between the two ends. The germline V gene has CDR1 MNHNS and CDR2 SASEGT. The CDR3 sequence is 15 residues long.

The gene calls are TRBV6-5 and TRBJ2-7; maybe TRBD1 (5 bases). This CDR3 has 13 amino acids. Germline V gives CDR1 MNHEY, CDR2 SVGAGI. V was clipped by 4 bases and J by 2 bases, with 9 bases between them. CDR3 sequence: CASSFDSPYEQYF. In nucleotides, the CDR3 is TGTGCCAGCAGTTTCGACAGCCCCTACGAGCAGTACTTC.

This clone has a single count. The chain recombines TRBV3-1 (or the pseudogene TRBV3-2) with TRBJ1-5; D not resolved. Germline V gives CDR1 LGHDT, CDR2 YNNKEL (reference sequence). Trimming stripped 2 bases from V and 7 bases from J, with 12 bases between. The CDR3 is 14 residues long. The CDR3 DNA reads TGTGCCAGCAGCCAACTCGGCGGGGAGCAGCCCCAGCATTTT. It is translated as CASSQLGGEQPQHF.